The 20 T cell receptor beta chains below were found in one sample sequenced in a study of cytomegalovirus exposure and HLA in healthy donors. The PCR ran on 60 Vbeta and 13 Jbeta primers. Produced via immunoSEQ multiplex PCR; TCRdb's table is partial and in-frame only. The sample lists around 100,000 clones, about 71% occurring once. Material: PBMCs. These receptors all come from a woman in her forties or fifties in good health and CMV-seronegative.

This clone was found once. The CDR3 protein is CAIGQGQETQYF. CDR3 nucleotide sequence: TGTGCCATCGGACAGGGCCAAGAGACCCAGTACTTC. V usage is TRBV10-3 and J usage is TRBJ2-5, with 8 bases lining up with TRBD1. Trimming at V came to 8 bases and at J to 1 base, leaving 0 bases not matched to a gene. The CDR3 spans 12 residues. CDR1 and CDR2 from the germline V gene are ENHRY and SYGVKD.

J is TRBJ1-4 and V is TRBV19, with a weak D call TRBD1 (5 bases). From germline, CDR1 is LNHDA and CDR2 SQIVND (reference sequence). The CDR3 sequence is 12 residues long. The V and J ends lost 6 bases and 10 bases respectively, with 12 bases between them. The CDR3 sequence: CASSAGIGKLFF. CDR3 bases: TGTGCCAGTAGCGCAGGGATTGGAAAACTGTTTTTT.

This chain links TRBV30 with TRBJ1-1, with D possibly being TRBD1 (5 bases). The V gene's germline CDR1 is GTSNPN and CDR2 SVGIG (reference sequence). Trimming shortened V by 2 bases and J by 11 bases, and 12 bases separated the two germline ends. The CDR3 has 11 residues. The CDR3 loop is CAWSFSGNAFF. The CDR3 coding sequence is TGTGCCTGGAGTTTTTCAGGGAACGCTTTCTTT.

V and J are TRBV28 and TRBJ2-1; D not resolved. Germline CDR1 reads MDHEN; CDR2 reads SYDVKM. This CDR3 comprises 12 residues. Trimming left V 3 bases short and J 10 bases short, with 10 bases between. The CDR3 region has the DNA TGTGCCAGCAGTTTTACGTCCAGAGAGCAGTTCTTC. Residues: CASSFTSREQFF.

V gene TRBV19 combines with J gene TRBJ1-5, with D hard to call. Germline CDR1 and CDR2: LNHDA and SQIVND (reference sequence). Trimming took 5 bases from V and 3 from J, leaving 11 bases between them. This CDR3 has 14 residues. As DNA, the CDR3 is TGTGCCAGTAGTTCCCGGAGGAACAATCAGCCCCAGCATTTT. Amino acid sequence: CASSSRRNNQPQHF. Full variable domain (missing parts from reference TRBV19 and TRBJ1-5): DGGITQSPKYLFRKEGQNVTLSCEQNLNHDAMYWYRQDPGQGLRLIYYSQIVNDFQKGDIAEGYSVSREKKESFPLTVTSAQKNPTAFYLCASSSRRNNQPQHFGDGTRLSIL.

The V gene is TRBV6-5, the J gene TRBJ2-3; maybe TRBD2 (6 bases). This CDR3 contains 16 residues. V was shortened by 0 bases and J by 6 bases, with 16 bases between the two germline ends. The germline CDR1 and CDR2 sequences are MNHEY and SVGAGI. The CDR3 is CASSYSKPGSGDTQYF. The CDR3 nucleotides read TGTGCCAGCAGTTACTCAAAACCCGGGAGCGGGGATACGCAGTATTTT.

This clone has just a few counts. This chain links TRBV5-1 with TRBJ1-5; TRBD1 agrees at 8 bases. The length of the CDR3 is 15 residues. V lost 4 bases, J lost 7 bases, and 10 bases stayed unmatched. The germline CDR1 and CDR2 sequences are SGHRS and YFSETQ. The CDR3 sequence is CASSATGGVGQPQHF. The CDR3, as DNA: TGCGCCAGCAGCGCTACAGGGGGGGTTGGACAGCCCCAGCATTTT.

As for this clone: One junction end disagrees with the germline gene, perhaps due to a read error. The chain has TRBV9 and TRBJ1-2; the D is unclear. CDR3 length: 13 residues. Germline-derived CDR1 and CDR2 are SGDLS and YYNGEE. CDR3 in DNA: TGTGCCAGCAGCCCCCAAGGTACGGGTGGCTACCCCTTC. Translating gives CASSPQGTGGYPF. The variable domain in full, with the rest retrieved from reference TRBV9 and TRBJ1-2, is DSGVTQTPKHLITATGQRVTLRCSPRSGDLSVYWYQQSLDQGLQFLIQYYNGEERAKGNILERFSAQQFPDLHSELNLSSLELGDSALYFCASSPQGTGGYPFGSGTRLTVV.

The V and J genes are TRBV5-1 and TRBJ2-2; a weak D match, TRBD2 (6 bases). Trimming took 4 bases from V and 7 from J, leaving 20 bases between them. The germline gives CDR1 SGHRS, CDR2 YFSETQ. The CDR3 runs to 16 residues. DNA for the CDR3: TGCGCCAGCAGCCAAGTTCCGGGGGTCCTACGCGGGGAGCTGTTTTTT. This gives the protein CASSQVPGVLRGELFF.

The chain recombines TRBV10-3 with TRBJ2-2; TRBD2 agrees at 11 bases. The CDR3 is made up of 19 amino acids. The ends lost 2 bases at V and 3 bases at J; junction bases unmatched: 11. Per germline, CDR1 ENHRY and CDR2 SYGVKD. The CDR3 reads CAISERYTSGSGDTGELFF. CDR3 coding DNA: TGTGCCATCAGTGAGCGCTACACTAGCGGGAGCGGGGACACCGGGGAGCTGTTTTTT.

The gene calls are TRBV19 and TRBJ1-5; D unclear. Trimming removed 5 bases from V and 5 bases from J, with 10 bases in between. There are 13 residues in the CDR3. CDR1 is LNHDA, CDR2 SQIVND, per germline (reference sequence). The CDR3 coding sequence is TGTGCCAGTAGTCGTGAGGATTATCAGCCCCAGCATTTT. It yields the protein CASSREDYQPQHF. The entire variable domain, with the rest obtained from reference TRBV19 and TRBJ1-5, is as follows: DGGITQSPKYLFRKEGQNVTLSCEQNLNHDAMYWYRQDPGQGLRLIYYSQIVNDFQKGDIAEGYSVSREKKESFPLTVTSAQKNPTAFYLCASSREDYQPQHFGDGTRLSIL.

J is TRBJ1-1 and V is TRBV10-1; maybe TRBD1 (6 bases). Trimming took 3 bases from V and 2 from J, leaving 13 bases between them. The CDR3 covers 15 residues. Germline values: CDR1 WNHNN, CDR2 SYGVQD (reference sequence). CDR3 sequence (DNA): TGCGCCAGCAGTGACGCCGGGACAAGAAACACTGAAGCTTTCTTT. Translation: CASSDAGTRNTEAFF.

This chain links TRBV11-2 with TRBJ2-1; the match to TRBD2 covers 8 bases. Trimming removed 2 bases from V and 9 bases from J; junction bases left unmatched: 6. The germline V gene encodes CDR1 SGHAT and CDR2 FQNNGV. This CDR3 contains 14 residues. CDR3 nucleotides: TGTGCCAGCAGCTTAAACCCGGGGGGGCCTGAGCAGTTCTTC. This encodes CASSLNPGGPEQFF. The whole variable domain, filled in from reference TRBV11-2 and TRBJ2-1, reads EAGVAQSPRYKIIEKRQSVAFWCNPISGHATLYWYQQILGQGPKLLIQFQNNGVVDDSQLPKDRFSAERLKGVDSTLKIQPAKLEDSAVYLCASSLNPGGPEQFFGPGTRLTVL.

The CDR3 sequence is CASSSTGQGYEKLFF. The CDR3 coding sequence is TGTGCCAGCAGTTCCACGGGACAGGGGTATGAAAAACTGTTTTTT. The rearrangement joins TRBV28 to TRBJ1-4; 10 bases fit TRBD1. Germline lookup yields CDR1 MDHEN and CDR2 SYDVKM. V shed 4 bases and J 6 bases; nucleotides not matched to a gene: 5. CDR3 length: 15 amino acids.

The CDR3 sequence: CASSPTGPRDTQYF. CDR3 coding DNA: TGTGCCAGCTCACCTACAGGTCCACGGGATACGCAGTATTTT. The chain is built from TRBV18 and TRBJ2-3, with D possibly being TRBD1 (5 bases). V was clipped by 3 bases and J by 6 bases, with 13 bases between them. Germline CDR1 is KGHSH and CDR2 is LQKENI. The CDR3 is 14 residues long. The full variable domain, with the rest looked up from reference TRBV18 and TRBJ2-3, is NAGVMQNPRHLVRRRGQEARLRCSPMKGHSHVYWYRQLPEEGLKFMVYLQKENIIDESGMPKERFSAEFPKEGPSILRIQQVVRGDSAAYFCASSPTGPRDTQYFGPGTRLTVL.

The chain is built from TRBV2 and TRBJ1-5; the D gene is possibly TRBD1 (5 bases). Germline CDR1 is SNHLY and CDR2 is FYNNEI. Deletions cut 3 bases from V and 5 bases from J, with 8 bases between. This CDR3 contains 13 residues. The CDR3 protein is CASSDGGDQPQHF. In nucleotides, the CDR3 is TGTGCCAGCAGTGATGGGGGGGATCAGCCCCAGCATTTT.

This clone was seen more than once but under ten times. The chain combines TRBV4-2 with TRBJ1-6; D ambiguous. With 1 base removed from V and 5 bases from J, the gap between germline ends came to 9 bases. The germline V gene has CDR1 LGHNA and CDR2 YNFKEQ. CDR3 length: 15 residues. The CDR3 nucleotides read TGTGCCAGCAGCCAAGGGCAGGTCAATAATTCACCCCTCCACTTT. Encoded protein: CASSQGQVNNSPLHF.

This rearrangement joins TRBV19 to TRBJ1-1, with unresolved D. Trimming shortened V by 3 bases and J by 0 bases, and 5 bases separated the two germline ends. Per the germline V gene, CDR1 is LNHDA and CDR2 is SQIVND (reference sequence). This CDR3 contains 13 residues. The CDR3 here is CASSISVNTEAFF. CDR3 DNA sequence: TGTGCCAGTAGTATCTCAGTGAACACTGAAGCTTTCTTT.

Only a few counts were recorded for this clone. The chain uses TRBV7-6 and TRBJ2-7, with 8 bases identical to TRBD1. Looked up from germline, CDR1 is SGHVS and CDR2 is FNYEAQ. After removal of 10 bases from V and 7 bases from J, the junction contained 15 bases not matched to a gene. CDR3 size: 14 residues. The CDR3 bases are TGTGCCATCGTTCCGAACAGGGGGACTGGGGAGCAGTACTTC. This translates into CAIVPNRGTGEQYF.

This chain links TRBV5-6 with TRBJ2-7; TRBD1 agrees at 8 bases. Germline CDR1 and CDR2: SGHDT and YYEEEE. The CDR3 consists of 16 residues. V lost 5 bases and J lost 10; bases outside the gene matches: 20. The DNA of the CDR3 is TGTGCCAGCAGGCTTGGGGCAGGGGGCGGGTTTCATGTACAGTACTTC. Protein sequence: CASRLGAGGGFHVQYF.